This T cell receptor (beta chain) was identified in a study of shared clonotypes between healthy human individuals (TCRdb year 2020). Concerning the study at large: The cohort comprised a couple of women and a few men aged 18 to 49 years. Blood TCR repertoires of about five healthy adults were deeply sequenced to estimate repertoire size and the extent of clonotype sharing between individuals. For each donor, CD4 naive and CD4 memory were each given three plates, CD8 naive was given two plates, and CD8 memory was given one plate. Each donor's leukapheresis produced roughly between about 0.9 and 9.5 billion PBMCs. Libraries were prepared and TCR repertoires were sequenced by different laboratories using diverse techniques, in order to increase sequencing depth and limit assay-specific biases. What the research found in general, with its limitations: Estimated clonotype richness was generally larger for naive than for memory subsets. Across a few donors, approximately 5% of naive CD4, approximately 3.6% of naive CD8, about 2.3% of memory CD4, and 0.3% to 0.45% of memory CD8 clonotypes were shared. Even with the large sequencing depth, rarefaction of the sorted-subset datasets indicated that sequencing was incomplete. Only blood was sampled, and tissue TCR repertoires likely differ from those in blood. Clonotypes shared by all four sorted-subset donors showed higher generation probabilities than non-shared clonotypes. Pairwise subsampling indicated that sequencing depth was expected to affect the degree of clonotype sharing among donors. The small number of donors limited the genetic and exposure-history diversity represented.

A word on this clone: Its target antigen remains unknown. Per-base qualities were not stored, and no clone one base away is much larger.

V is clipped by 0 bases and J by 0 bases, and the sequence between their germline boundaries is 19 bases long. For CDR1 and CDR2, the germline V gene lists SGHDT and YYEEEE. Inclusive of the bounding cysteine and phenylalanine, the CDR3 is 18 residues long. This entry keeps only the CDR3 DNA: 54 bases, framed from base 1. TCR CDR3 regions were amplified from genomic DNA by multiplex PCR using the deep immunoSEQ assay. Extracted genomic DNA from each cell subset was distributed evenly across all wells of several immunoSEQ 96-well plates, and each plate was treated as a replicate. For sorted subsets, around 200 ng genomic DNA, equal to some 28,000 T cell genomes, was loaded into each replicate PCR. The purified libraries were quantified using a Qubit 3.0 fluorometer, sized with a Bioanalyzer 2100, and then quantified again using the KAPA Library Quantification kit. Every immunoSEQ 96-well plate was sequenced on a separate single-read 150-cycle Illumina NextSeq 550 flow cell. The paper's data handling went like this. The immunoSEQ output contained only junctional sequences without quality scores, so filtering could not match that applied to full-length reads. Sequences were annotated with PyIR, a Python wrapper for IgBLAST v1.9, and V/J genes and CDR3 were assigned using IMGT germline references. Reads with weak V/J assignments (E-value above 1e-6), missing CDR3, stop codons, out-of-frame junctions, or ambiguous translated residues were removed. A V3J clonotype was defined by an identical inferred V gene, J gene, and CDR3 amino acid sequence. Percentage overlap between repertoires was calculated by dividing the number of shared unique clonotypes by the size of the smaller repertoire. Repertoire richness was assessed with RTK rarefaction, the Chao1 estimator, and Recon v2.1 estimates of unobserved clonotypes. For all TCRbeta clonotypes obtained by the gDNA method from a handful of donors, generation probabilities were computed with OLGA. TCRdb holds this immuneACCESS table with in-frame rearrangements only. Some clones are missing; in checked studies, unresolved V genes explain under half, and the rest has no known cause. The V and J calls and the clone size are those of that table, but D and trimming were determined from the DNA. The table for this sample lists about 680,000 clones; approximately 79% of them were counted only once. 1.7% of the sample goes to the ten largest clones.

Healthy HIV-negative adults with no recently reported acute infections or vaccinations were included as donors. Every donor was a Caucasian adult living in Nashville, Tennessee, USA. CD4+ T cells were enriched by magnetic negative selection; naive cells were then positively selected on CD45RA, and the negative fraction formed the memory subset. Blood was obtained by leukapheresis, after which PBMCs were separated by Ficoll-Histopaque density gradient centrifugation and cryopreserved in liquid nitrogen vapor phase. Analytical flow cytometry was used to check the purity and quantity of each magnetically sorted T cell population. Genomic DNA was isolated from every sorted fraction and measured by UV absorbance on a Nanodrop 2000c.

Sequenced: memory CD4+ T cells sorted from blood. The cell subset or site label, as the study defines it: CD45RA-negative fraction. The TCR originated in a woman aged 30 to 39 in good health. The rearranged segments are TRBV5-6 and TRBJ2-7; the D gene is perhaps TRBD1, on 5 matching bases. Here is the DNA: TGTGCCAGCAGCTTGGTATGGCTGCCAGGGTCTGACTCCTACGAGCAGTACTTC. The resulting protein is CASSLVWLPGSDSYEQYF.